This TCR beta chain was recovered during a study of cytotoxic CD8 clonotypes in ibrutinib-treated CLL. Repertoires were generated with immunoSEQ multiplex PCR, while TCRdb's copy carries only in-frame clones and drops some. The sample comprises tens of thousands of clones, roughly 72% of which are singletons, and approximately 5% rests with the top ten. The sequences come from PBMCs, collected after 12 months of ibrutinib treatment. The sequence derives from a human donor with chronic lymphocytic leukemia.

CDR3 sequence: CSVEIGLYGYTF. The CDR3 nucleotides are TGCAGCGTTGAAATTGGCTTATATGGCTACACCTTC. V and J are TRBV29-1 and TRBJ1-2, with D unresolved. V lost 2 bases to trimming and J lost 5 bases, with 9 bases between them. This CDR3 spans 12 amino acids. In germline, CDR1 is SQVTM, CDR2 ANQGSEA.